This record covers a single T cell receptor (beta chain). TCRdb's table, derived via immunoSEQ multiplex PCR, lists solely in-frame clones and lacks some. The profile covers some 81,000 clones, with approximately 89% appearing a single time and approximately 2% taken by the ten largest. The sample comes from a study of T cell changes during pregnancy in multiple sclerosis. The sample in question was peripheral blood, obtained before pregnancy. The TCR comes from a female donor with multiple sclerosis, enrolled in a pregnancy study.

As DNA, the CDR3 is TGTGCCAGCTCCCCCAAAGGGACTAGCGGGGGCCCAGGGGATGAGCAGTTCTTC. Protein sequence: CASSPKGTSGGPGDEQFF. This rearrangement joins TRBV13 to TRBJ2-1; TRBD2 matches at 14 bases. The germline CDR1 and CDR2 sequences are PRHDT and FYEKMQ (reference sequence). Losses at the gene ends were 8 bases for V and 8 bases for J; bases not matched to a gene: 17. The CDR3 length is 18 residues.